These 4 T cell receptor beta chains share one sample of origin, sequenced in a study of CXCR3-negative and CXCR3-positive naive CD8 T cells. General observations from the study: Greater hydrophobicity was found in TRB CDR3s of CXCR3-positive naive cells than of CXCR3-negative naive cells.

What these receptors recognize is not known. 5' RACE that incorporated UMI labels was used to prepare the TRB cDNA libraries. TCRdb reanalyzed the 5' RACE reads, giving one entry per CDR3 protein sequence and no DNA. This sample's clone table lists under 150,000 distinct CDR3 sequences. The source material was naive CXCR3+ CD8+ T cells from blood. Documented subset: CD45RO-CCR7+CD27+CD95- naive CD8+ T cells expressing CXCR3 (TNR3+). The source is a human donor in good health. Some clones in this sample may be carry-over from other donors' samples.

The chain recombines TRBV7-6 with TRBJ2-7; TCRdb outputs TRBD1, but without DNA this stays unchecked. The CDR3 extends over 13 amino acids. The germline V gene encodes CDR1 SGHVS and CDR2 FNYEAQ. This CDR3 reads CASSPSLGYEQYF.

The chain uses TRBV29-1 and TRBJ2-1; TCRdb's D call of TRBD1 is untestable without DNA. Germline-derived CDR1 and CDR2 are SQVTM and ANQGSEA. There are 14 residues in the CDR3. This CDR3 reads CSAVDRGDYDEQFF.

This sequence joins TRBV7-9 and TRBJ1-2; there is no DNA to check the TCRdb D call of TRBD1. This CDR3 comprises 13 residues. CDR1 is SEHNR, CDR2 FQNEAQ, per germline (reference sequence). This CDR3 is CASRAPGFGGYTF. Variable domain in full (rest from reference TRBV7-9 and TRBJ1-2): DTGVSQNPRHKITKRGQNVTFRCDPISEHNRLYWYRQTLGQGPEFLTYFQNEAQLEKSRLLSDRFSAERPKGSFSTLEIQRTEQGDSAMYLCASRAPGFGGYTFGSGTRLTVV.

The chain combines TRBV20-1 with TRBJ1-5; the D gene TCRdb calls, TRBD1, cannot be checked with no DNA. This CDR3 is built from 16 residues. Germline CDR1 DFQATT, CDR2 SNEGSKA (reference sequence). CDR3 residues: CSARGQLEGEISPQHF.